Listed here are 14 T cell receptor beta chains from one sample, sequenced in a study of Ad26.COV2.S vaccination and SARS-CoV-2 variants. Sequencing was performed with immunoSEQ multiplex PCR; in TCRdb, only in-frame clones are kept and a portion is missing. Counted here are 510,000 or so clones, around 88% occurring once; the ten biggest clones make up roughly 12%. Regarding treatment: over 15 received Ad26.COV2.S at low or high dose, single or two shots; 5 received placebo; per-sample allocation not given. Day 63 following the first vaccine or placebo injection was when the samples were taken. The input for sequencing was peripheral blood, taken in a trial of Ad26.COV2.S vaccine versus placebo. The receptors come from a person between 18 and 59 years old who received the Ad26.COV2.S COVID-19 vaccine or a placebo.

The V and J genes are TRBV7-8 and TRBJ1-4; D remains ambiguous. The CDR3 is made up of 16 amino acids. Trimming stripped 3 bases from V and 0 bases from J, with 11 bases between. Germline CDR1 reads SGHVS; CDR2 reads FQNEAQ. CDR3 sequence: CASSFIPSATNEKLFF. DNA of the CDR3: TGTGCCAGCAGCTTTATTCCGTCAGCAACTAATGAAAAACTGTTTTTT.

V gene TRBV5-1 combines with J gene TRBJ1-3; D gene unclear. Germline V gene data show CDR1 as SGHRS and CDR2 as YFSETQ. This CDR3 region has 14 residues. The V gene lost 0 bases and the J gene lost 2 bases, with 6 bases spanning the gap. The CDR3 DNA reads TGCGCCAGCAGCTTGGGGACGCCTGGAAACACCATATATTTT. Translating gives CASSLGTPGNTIYF.

The CDR3 nucleotides read TGTGCCAGCAGCGTTGAAGTTTACAATGAGCAGTTCTTC. Protein product: CASSVEVYNEQFF. This chain joins TRBV7-2 and TRBJ2-1; D call uncertain. Germline V lookup: CDR1 SGHTA, CDR2 FQGNSA. The CDR3 loop spans 13 amino acids. The V end lost 5 bases, the J end lost 4 bases, and 9 bases lay between the germline ends.

Only one count was recorded for this clone. V usage is TRBV9 and J usage is TRBJ1-2; tentatively, D is TRBD1 (6 bases). CDR3 size: 16 residues. Deletions cut 4 bases from V and 2 bases from J, with 18 bases between. Germline V gives CDR1 SGDLS, CDR2 YYNGEE. The CDR3 sequence: CASSSQPGVGNYGYTF. CDR3 bases: TGTGCCAGCAGCTCCCAGCCAGGGGTCGGCAACTATGGCTACACCTTC.

The CDR3 nucleotides are TGTGCCAGCAGCTTAAATGCGGCAGGGACTGAAGCTTTCTTT. This codes for CASSLNAAGTEAFF. The rearrangement uses TRBV7-2 and TRBJ1-1, with D perhaps TRBD1 (5 bases). CDR3 length equals 14 residues. CDR1 and CDR2 from the germline V gene are SGHTA and FQGNSA. Between the trimmed V and J ends, which lost 2 bases and 5 bases, there was a span of 12 bases.

This chain joins TRBV19 and TRBJ1-2; no clear D. Germline V gives CDR1 LNHDA, CDR2 SQIVND (reference sequence). Trimming took 0 bases from V and 8 from J, leaving 10 bases between them. The CDR3 is 13 amino acids. CDR3 residues: CASSIDRRMGYTF. The CDR3, as DNA: TGTGCCAGTAGTATAGATCGAAGGATGGGCTACACCTTC. Full variable domain (remainder filled in from reference TRBV19 and TRBJ1-2): DGGITQSPKYLFRKEGQNVTLSCEQNLNHDAMYWYRQDPGQGLRLIYYSQIVNDFQKGDIAEGYSVSREKKESFPLTVTSAQKNPTAFYLCASSIDRRMGYTFGSGTRLTVV.

The chain has TRBV5-6 and TRBJ2-6; D gene uncertain. CDR1 and CDR2 from the germline V gene are SGHDT and YYEEEE. The V end lost 4 bases, the J end lost 4 bases, and 9 bases lay between the germline ends. CDR3 length equals 14 residues. The DNA for the CDR3 is TGTGCCAGCAGCCGCCCCGGGGGGGCCAACGTCCTGACTTTC. Amino acids: CASSRPGGANVLTF.

The chain has TRBV4-2 and TRBJ2-7; 7 nucleotides align to TRBD2. V was pared by 5 bases and J by 4 bases, with 14 bases of the junction left unmatched. CDR3 length: 16 residues. Germline V gives CDR1 LGHNA, CDR2 YNFKEQ. CDR3 sequence reads: CASSEVGGRALYEQYF. Written as DNA, the CDR3 is TGTGCCAGCAGCGAGGTGGGGGGGAGGGCCTTGTACGAGCAGTACTTC.

The chain has TRBV7-8 and TRBJ2-3; no clear D gene. Trimming removed 5 bases from V and 6 bases from J, with 9 bases in between. The length of the CDR3 is 12 residues. The germline CDR1 and CDR2 sequences are SGHVS and FQNEAQ. The CDR3 nucleotides read TGTGCCAGCAGCCCAAGTGGTGATACGCAGTATTTT. It is translated as CASSPSGDTQYF.

This CDR3 reads CASRTSGSTGELFF. CDR3 bases: TGTGCCAGTAGGACTAGCGGGAGCACCGGGGAGCTGTTTTTT. The V call is TRBV19, the J call TRBJ2-2; 12 bases fit TRBD2. Germline CDR1 reads LNHDA; CDR2 reads SQIVND (reference sequence). The CDR3 loop spans 14 amino acids. V trimming: 6 bases; J trimming: 4 bases; junction bases outside the gene matches: 0.

This sequence joins TRBV15 and TRBJ2-7; D gene uncertain. CDR1 is LNHNV and CDR2 is YYDKDF in the germline V gene (reference sequence). Trimming stripped 1 base from V and 2 bases from J, with 6 bases between. CDR3 length: 13 amino acids. The CDR3 sequence is CATSRVPPYEQYF. In DNA form, the CDR3 reads TGTGCCACCAGCAGAGTACCCCCCTACGAGCAGTACTTC.

The V gene is TRBV5-4, the J gene TRBJ2-1, with a weak D call TRBD1 (5 bases). V was trimmed by 2 bases and J by 0 bases, leaving 9 bases between them. Germline CDR1 and CDR2: SGHNT and YYREEE (reference sequence). This CDR3 has 15 residues. In DNA, the CDR3 is TGTGCCAGCAGCTTAGACAGACCCTCCTACAATGAGCAGTTCTTC. Amino acids: CASSLDRPSYNEQFF. The whole variable domain, filled in from reference TRBV5-4 and TRBJ2-1, reads ETGVTQSPTHLIKTRGQQVTLRCSSQSGHNTVSWYQQALGQGPQFIFQYYREEENGRGNFPPRFSGLQFPNYSSELNVNALELDDSALYLCASSLDRPSYNEQFFGPGTRLTVL.

The table lists this clone with a few counts. This sequence joins TRBV7-9 and TRBJ1-2; D is undetermined. Germline V gene lookup returns CDR1 SEHNR and CDR2 FQNEAQ (reference sequence). The CDR3 sequence is 12 residues long. Trimming shortened V by 5 bases and J by 4 bases, and 8 bases separated the two germline ends. CDR3 loop: CASSRLLYGYTF. The CDR3 nucleotides read TGTGCCAGCAGCCGGCTCCTCTATGGCTACACCTTC.

The V gene is TRBV5-4, the J gene TRBJ1-2; 7 nucleotides agree with TRBD1. Germline V lookup: CDR1 SGHNT, CDR2 YYREEE (reference sequence). With V trimmed by 4 bases and J by 8 bases, 11 bases remained unmatched. This CDR3 contains 14 residues. The CDR3 loop is CASSQGQQVVGYTF. In DNA form, the CDR3 reads TGTGCCAGCAGCCAGGGACAGCAAGTTGTAGGCTACACCTTC.